A single sample gave rise to the 16 T cell receptor beta chains below, sequenced in a study of identical twins. From the 5' RACE reads, TCRdb called clonotypes with MiXCR, one entry per CDR3 protein. The table has around 690,000 distinct CDR3 sequences, 21% seen once; the top ten hold approximately 4.5%. The same sample was also used in a study of T cells expressing NK-cell markers.

Source material: PBMCs. The origin of the receptors is a woman under 30 in good health.

This rearrangement joins TRBV12-3 or TRBV12-4 to TRBJ1-2; D is undetermined. The CDR3 is 14 residues long. V lost 6 bases and J 7 bases, leaving 18 bases between the germline ends. The CDR3 sequence is CASRAFTPSGGYTF. CDR3 DNA sequence: TGTGCCAGCAGGGCCTTTACCCCGTCTGGTGGCTACACCTTC.

This sequence joins TRBV20-1 and TRBJ2-3; D gene unclear. There are 14 residues in the CDR3. Trimming left V 3 bases short and J 8 bases short, with 18 bases between. Germline V gives CDR1 DFQATT, CDR2 SNEGSKA (reference sequence). CDR3 protein: CSASRDSRGGTQYF. DNA of the CDR3: TGCAGTGCTAGTCGCGACTCACGAGGTGGTACGCAGTATTTT.

This clonotype was seen more than once but under ten times. V and J are TRBV11-2 and TRBJ2-1, with D maybe TRBD2 (7 bases). The CDR3 loop spans 19 amino acids. Germline lookup yields CDR1 SGHAT and CDR2 FQNNGV. The ends were cut back, 0 bases at V and 4 bases at J, with 22 bases in the middle. The chain's CDR3 is CASSLDPGAWTRRYNEQFF. The CDR3 DNA reads as TGTGCCAGCAGCTTAGATCCGGGGGCGTGGACTAGGAGGTACAATGAGCAGTTCTTC.

The CDR3, as DNA: TGTGCCAGCAGTGAGGACGTTCGGCCAAGGTACTTC. Its protein is CASSEDVRPRYF. The V call is TRBV2, the J call TRBJ2-4; D gene unclear. There are 12 residues in the CDR3. The germline V and J ends were trimmed by 3 bases and 15 bases, with 15 bases remaining between them. Germline CDR1 and CDR2: SNHLY and FYNNEI. The entire variable domain, with the rest obtained from reference TRBV2 and TRBJ2-4, is as follows: EPEVTQTPSHQVTQMGQEVILRCVPISNHLYFYWYRQILGQKVEFLVSFYNNEISEKSEIFDDQFSVERPDGSNFTLKIRSTKLEDSAMYFCASSEDVRPRYFGAGTRLSVL.

This clonotype came up a few times. This rearrangement joins TRBV6-4 to TRBJ2-2; D is possibly TRBD1 (5 bases). CDR1 and CDR2 (germline): MRHNA, SNTAGT. This CDR3 is 12 amino acids long. The V and J ends lost 6 bases and 4 bases respectively, with 6 bases between them. The CDR3 nucleotides read TGTGCCAGCAGACAGGCCACCGGGGAGCTGTTTTTT. This translates into CASRQATGELFF.

The chain is built from TRBV5-1 and TRBJ1-2; no clear D gene. Trimming took 0 bases from V and 4 from J, leaving 10 bases between them. This CDR3 comprises 14 residues. Germline V gives CDR1 SGHRS, CDR2 YFSETQ. The CDR3: CASSLEGYSYGYTF. CDR3 DNA sequence: TGCGCCAGCAGCTTGGAGGGATACAGCTATGGCTACACCTTC.

This chain uses TRBV29-1 with TRBJ1-1; 8 bases fit TRBD1. Germline V gene data show CDR1 as SQVTM and CDR2 as ANQGSEA. The V gene end was trimmed by 5 bases and the J gene end by 1 base; junction bases not matched to a gene: 6. There are 14 residues in the CDR3. CDR3 residues: CSVQDRAGNTEAFF. The CDR3 bases are TGCAGCGTTCAGGACAGGGCCGGGAACACTGAAGCTTTCTTT.

This clonotype appeared a few times. This chain joins TRBV6-6 and TRBJ1-2; possible D gene TRBD1, 5 bases. The CDR3 loop spans 12 amino acids. The germline V gene has CDR1 MNHNY and CDR2 SVGAGI (reference sequence). The germline V and J ends were trimmed by 6 bases and 5 bases, with 10 bases remaining between them. For the CDR3, the DNA is TGTGCCAGCAGAGTAGACAGTTATGGCTACACCTTC. Its translation is CASRVDSYGYTF.

This clonotype has just a few counts. The J gene is TRBJ2-7, the V gene TRBV20-1; possibly TRBD2 for D (6 bases). CDR3 length equals 21 residues. The germline gives CDR1 DFQATT, CDR2 SNEGSKA (reference sequence). V was cut by 3 bases and J by 5 bases, with 38 bases left in between. DNA of the CDR3: TGCAGTGCTAGTAGGGCCCTTTCTAGCGAGGAGTCCTACACGGAGCTCGACGAGCAGTACTTC. Amino acid sequence: CSASRALSSEESYTELDEQYF.

The sample holds a few counts of this clonotype. The chain uses TRBV12-3 or TRBV12-4 and TRBJ1-6; D uncertain. The CDR3 length is 14 residues. Trimming pared 1 base from V and 13 bases from J, leaving 14 bases between. The CDR3 nucleotides are TGTGCCAGCAGTTTAGGGATTGTCCCGCAGCCCCTCCACTTT. Translated, it gives CASSLGIVPQPLHF.

There are many counts of this clonotype. The chain couples TRBV20-1 to TRBJ2-4; D not certain. CDR1 and CDR2 (germline): DFQATT, SNEGSKA (reference sequence). V gave up 6 bases and J gave up 8 bases, with 14 bases separating them. The CDR3 has 12 amino acids. The CDR3 DNA reads TGCAGTGCCTCCGGAGCCTCGGACATTCAGTACTTC. Translating it yields CSASGASDIQYF.

V and J are TRBV12-3 or TRBV12-4 and TRBJ2-1, with 9 bases that match TRBD2. Germline trimming cut 5 bases from V and 7 bases from J; bases unmatched to any gene: 6. This CDR3 contains 14 residues. The CDR3 here is CASSAGTSSNEQFF. CDR3 DNA sequence: TGTGCCAGCAGTGCGGGGACTAGCAGTAATGAGCAGTTCTTC.

This chain connects TRBV20-1 to TRBJ2-5, with 10 bases identical to TRBD2. This CDR3 spans 14 amino acids. Germline CDR1 reads DFQATT; CDR2 reads SNEGSKA (reference sequence). With V trimmed by 5 bases and J by 4 bases, 7 bases remained unmatched. The CDR3 DNA follows: TGCAGTGCTCCCCCTAGCGGGAGTGCAGAGACCCAGTACTTC. Amino acid sequence: CSAPPSGSAETQYF.

This clonotype occurred a few times. The J gene is TRBJ2-1, the V gene TRBV5-1; 7 nucleotides align to TRBD1. Unmatched junction bases numbered 10, after V lost 4 bases and J lost 6 bases. Looked up from germline, CDR1 is SGHRS and CDR2 is YFSETQ. The CDR3 loop spans 15 amino acids. For the CDR3, the DNA is TGCGCCAGCAGCGAAGGGACAGTACGTACCAATGAGCAGTTCTTC. It yields the protein CASSEGTVRTNEQFF.

This clonotype was recorded many times. J is TRBJ2-1 and V is TRBV29-1; 14 bases match TRBD2. The CDR3 length is 14 residues. The V gene end was trimmed by 7 bases and the J gene end by 8 bases; junction bases not matched to a gene: 7. Germline CDR1 and CDR2: SQVTM and ANQGSEA. CDR3 protein: CSAPTSGRAHEQFF. The CDR3 bases are TGCAGCGCCCCGACTAGCGGGAGGGCCCATGAGCAGTTCTTC.

The sample holds a few counts of this clonotype. The J gene is TRBJ1-2, the V gene TRBV20-1; no clear D gene. The CDR3 covers 16 residues. The V end lost 2 bases, the J end lost 4 bases, and 20 bases lay between the germline ends. Germline V CDR1 and CDR2: DFQATT, SNEGSKA (reference sequence). The CDR3 region is CSARSSSETGIYGYTF. In DNA, the CDR3 is TGCAGTGCTAGATCCTCGAGTGAGACGGGGATCTATGGCTACACCTTC.